This T cell receptor beta chain is from a study of blood T cells in healthy people across ages. Study-wide results and limits: Unsorted PBMC material precluded a definitive naive versus antigen-experienced comparison. In the absence of known donor CMV status, changes in expanded clonotypes were possibly confounded.

Next came a second PCR, run for roughly 6 to 11 cycles, which used a sample-barcoded 5' primer along with a J-beta primer mix. Via MiXCR, TCRdb re-called the 5' RACE reads, giving one row per CDR3 protein. Of approximately 800,000 distinct CDR3 sequences listed, around 25% are singletons. This clonotype turned up a few times. Its antigen is currently unknown. This CDR3 is 18 amino acids long. J gave up 9 bases and V 1 base, and 21 bases lay outside the gene matches. Germline values: CDR1 SEHNR, CDR2 FQNEAQ (reference sequence). The same sample was also studied in work on T cells of mothers and their children.

The receptor comes from a boy younger than 18 in good health. This chain links TRBV7-9 with TRBJ2-7; 7 bases are a match to TRBD2. The sample consisted of blood. CDR3 residues: CASSLVGWAGERRTPQYF. The CDR3 nucleotides read TGTGCCAGCAGCTTAGTGGGATGGGCGGGAGAGAGGCGAACCCCGCAGTACTTC.